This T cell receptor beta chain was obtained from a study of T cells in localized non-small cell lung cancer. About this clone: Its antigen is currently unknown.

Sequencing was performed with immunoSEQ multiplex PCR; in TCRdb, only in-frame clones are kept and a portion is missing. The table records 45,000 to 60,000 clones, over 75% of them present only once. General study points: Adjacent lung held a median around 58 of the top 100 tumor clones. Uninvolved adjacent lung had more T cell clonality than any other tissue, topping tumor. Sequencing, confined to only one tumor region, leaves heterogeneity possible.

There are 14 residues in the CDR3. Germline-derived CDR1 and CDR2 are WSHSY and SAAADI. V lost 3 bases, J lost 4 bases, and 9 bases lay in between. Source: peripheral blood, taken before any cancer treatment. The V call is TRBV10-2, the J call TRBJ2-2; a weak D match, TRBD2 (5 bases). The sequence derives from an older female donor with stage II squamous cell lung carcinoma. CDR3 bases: TGCGCCAGCAGTGATCTGGGGAGCACCGGGGAGCTGTTTTTT. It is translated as CASSDLGSTGELFF.